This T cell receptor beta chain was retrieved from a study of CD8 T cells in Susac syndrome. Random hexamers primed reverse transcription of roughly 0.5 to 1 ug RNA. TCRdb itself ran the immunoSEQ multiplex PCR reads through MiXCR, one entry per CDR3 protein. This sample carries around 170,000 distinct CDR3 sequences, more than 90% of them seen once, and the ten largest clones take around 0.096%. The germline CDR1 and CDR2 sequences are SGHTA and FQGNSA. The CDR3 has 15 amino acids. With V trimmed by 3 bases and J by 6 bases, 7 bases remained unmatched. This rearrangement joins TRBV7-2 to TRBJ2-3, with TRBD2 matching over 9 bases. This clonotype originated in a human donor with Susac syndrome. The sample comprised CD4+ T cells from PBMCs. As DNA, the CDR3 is TGTGCCAGCAGCTTCGGACTAGCGAATGTGGATACGCAGTATTTT. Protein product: CASSFGLANVDTQYF.